What follows are 21 T cell receptor beta chains derived from one specimen sequenced in a study of metastatic and nonmetastatic thyroid tumors. Thyroid surgery was performed in patients who had received no treatment beforehand. TCRdb called clones again from the PCR reads with MiXCR. The sample has some 11,000 clones; roughly 30% are singletons. The sequenced sample was tumor tissue. These receptors originate from a female donor with papillary thyroid cancer or a benign thyroid nodule (not recorded which). Some clones in this sample may be carry-over from other donors' samples.

This clone is judged medium-sized. The chain employs TRBV7-9 and TRBJ1-1; no firm D call. Trimming pared 3 bases from V and 1 base from J, leaving 0 bases between. The germline gives CDR1 SEHNR, CDR2 FQNEAQ (reference sequence). There are 11 residues in the CDR3. The CDR3 nucleotides are TGTGCCAGCAGCTTGAACACTGAAGCTTTCTTT. It specifies CASSLNTEAFF.

A word on this clone: With a much larger clone just one base away, this may be a read error. The rearrangement uses TRBV6-5 and TRBJ1-3; D is undetermined. V lost 2 bases, J lost 6 bases, and 14 bases lay in between. Germline assignment: CDR1 MNHEY and CDR2 SVGAGI. This CDR3 comprises 15 residues. CDR3 DNA sequence: TGTGCCAGCAGTTACGGGGTACTCCCTGTAAACACCATATATTTT. It is translated as CASSYGVLPVNTIYF.

This clone was seen a handful of times. CDR3 loop: CSVRAGGNEQFF. The CDR3 nucleotides read TGCAGCGTTCGAGCAGGGGGCAATGAGCAGTTCTTC. The genes are TRBV29-1 and TRBJ2-1, with 7 nucleotides matching TRBD1. There are 12 residues in the CDR3. The V segment lost 5 bases and the J segment 6 bases; nucleotides outside the gene matches: 4. CDR1 is SQVTM and CDR2 is ANQGSEA in the germline V gene.

The chain couples TRBV6-4 to TRBJ1-2, with 7 bases lining up with TRBD1. Germline-derived CDR1 and CDR2 are MRHNA and SNTAGT. The CDR3 runs to 12 residues. After removal of 5 bases from V and 11 bases from J, the junction contained 8 bases not matched to a gene. CDR3 protein: CASSPRGQGYTF. The CDR3 nucleotides are TGTGCCAGCAGTCCGAGGGGGCAGGGATACACCTTC.

By share of the sample, this clone is medium-sized (0.01 to 0.1%). The chain is built from TRBV12-3 or TRBV12-4 and TRBJ1-2; TRBD1 agrees at 11 bases. The V gene end was trimmed by 7 bases and the J gene end by 2 bases; junction bases not matched to a gene: 3. The CDR3 is made up of 14 amino acids. Here the CDR3 DNA reads TGTGCCAGCACCCGGACAGGGGGCAACTATGGCTACACCTTC. This gives the protein CASTRTGGNYGYTF.

This clone is classed as medium-sized. This chain uses TRBV7-3 with TRBJ2-7; D possibly uses TRBD1 or TRBD2 (6 bases each). The CDR3 totals 15 residues. V lost 5 bases to trimming and J lost 4 bases, with 18 bases between them. In germline, CDR1 is SGHTA, CDR2 FQGTGA. The chain's CDR3 is CASSLGGGGGYEQYF. The CDR3, as DNA: TGTGCCAGCAGCCTCGGTGGAGGAGGGGGTTACGAGCAGTACTTC.

V is TRBV30 and J is TRBJ1-5, with unresolved D. The CDR3 contains 15 residues. V was pared by 0 bases and J by 4 bases, with 13 bases between. Germline V CDR1 and CDR2: GTSNPN, SVGIG (reference sequence). The DNA of the CDR3 is TGTGCCTGGAGTGTAGGAGTGGCGAGGAATCAGCCCCAGCATTTT. Protein product: CAWSVGVARNQPQHF.

Judged by abundance, this clone is medium-sized. V and J are TRBV2 and TRBJ1-1; D is unresolved. The V gene lost 1 base and the J gene lost 5 bases, with 14 bases spanning the gap. CDR1 is SNHLY and CDR2 is FYNNEI in the germline V gene. This CDR3 region has 15 residues. This chain's CDR3 is CASSEDLGRNTEAFF. The CDR3 nucleotides read TGTGCCAGCAGTGAAGATTTAGGGAGGAATACTGAAGCTTTCTTT. Combining the CDR3 with reference TRBV2 and TRBJ1-1 gives the whole variable domain EPEVTQTPSHQVTQMGQEVILRCVPISNHLYFYWYRQILGQKVEFLVSFYNNEISEKSEIFDDQFSVERPDGSNFTLKIRSTKLEDSAMYFCASSEDLGRNTEAFFGQGTRLTVV.

The V and J genes are TRBV13 and TRBJ1-2; D gene unclear. The CDR3 runs 13 residues. Germline loops: CDR1 PRHDT, CDR2 FYEKMQ (reference sequence). The V end lost 3 bases, the J end lost 2 bases, and 7 bases lay between the germline ends. The CDR3 loop is CASSFGTNYGYTF. The CDR3, as DNA: TGTGCCAGCAGCTTCGGCACCAACTATGGCTACACCTTC.

This clone was seen more than once but under ten times. The rearrangement links TRBV27 to TRBJ2-7, with TRBD2 identical over 8 bases. Germline V gene lookup returns CDR1 MNHEY and CDR2 SMNVEV (reference sequence). The CDR3 extends over 13 amino acids. J was trimmed by 5 bases and V by 7 bases; bases with no gene match: 7. In DNA form, the CDR3 reads TGTGCCAGCACTCCGCGGGAGGAGGACGAGCAGTACTTC. It yields the protein CASTPREEDEQYF.

In its sample, this clone is medium-sized. The same CDR3 also results from other DNA sequences found in this sample. The rearrangement uses TRBV10-3 and TRBJ2-3, with D perhaps assigned TRBD1 or TRBD2 (6 bases each). The CDR3 consists of 15 residues. Between the trimmed V and J ends, which lost 4 bases and 2 bases, there was a span of 13 bases. Germline V CDR1 and CDR2: ENHRY, SYGVKD. CDR3 nucleotide sequence: TGTGCCATCAGTGGTTGGGGGGCGGACACAGATACGCAGTATTTT. It yields the protein CAISGWGADTDTQYF.

With regard to this clone: An end of the junction does not agree with germline; a read error may underlie this. The chain joins TRBV6-5 to TRBJ2-3, with 9 bases fitting TRBD1. In germline, CDR1 is MNHEY, CDR2 SVGAGI. The CDR3 contains 15 residues. The CDR3 sequence: CASSSGQGVTDTQYF. The CDR3 DNA reads as TGTGCCAGCAGTTCGGGACAGGGTGTTACAGATACTCAGTATTTT.

This clone was recorded many times. This chain uses TRBV5-1 with TRBJ2-5; 10 positions match TRBD2. CDR1 is SGHRS and CDR2 is YFSETQ in the germline V gene. The CDR3 has 17 residues. Trimming removed 1 base from V and 4 bases from J; junction bases left unmatched: 10. CDR3 bases: TGCGCCAGCAGCTTGTCTAGCGGGAGTGGTTTAGGAGAGACCCAGTACTTC. Translation gives CASSLSSGSGLGETQYF.

The rearrangement joins TRBV6-1 to TRBJ2-7, with 11 bases matching TRBD2. The CDR3 is 16 residues long. Germline CDR1 and CDR2: MNHNS and SASEGT. The V segment lost 8 bases and the J segment 1 base; nucleotides outside the gene matches: 10. The CDR3 DNA reads TGTGCCAGCCGCTACTTCACTAGCGGGAGATCCTACGAGCAGTACTTC. Encoded protein: CASRYFTSGRSYEQYF.

J is TRBJ2-5 and V is TRBV7-3, with 10 nucleotides matching TRBD2. The CDR3 loop spans 17 amino acids. V shed 3 bases and J 8 bases; nucleotides not matched to a gene: 15. Germline CDR1 SGHTA, CDR2 FQGTGA. The CDR3 here is CASSFEGSGRLGDTQYF. The CDR3 region has the DNA TGTGCCAGCAGCTTTGAGGGTAGCGGGAGGTTGGGCGACACCCAGTACTTC.

The chain combines TRBV6-1 with TRBJ1-6; D is ambiguous. Per germline, CDR1 MNHNS and CDR2 SASEGT. With 1 base removed from V and 0 bases from J, the gap between germline ends came to 13 bases. The CDR3 consists of 18 residues. Here the CDR3 DNA reads TGTGCCAGCAGTGAAGTGCGCCAGGAGAGCTCCTATAATTCACCCCTCCACTTT. Protein sequence: CASSEVRQESSYNSPLHF.

By frequency in the sample, this clone is medium-sized. The J gene is TRBJ1-1, the V gene TRBV19, with D hard to call. The CDR3 sequence is 13 residues long. The V and J ends lost 6 bases and 1 base respectively, with 9 bases between them. CDR1 is LNHDA and CDR2 is SQIVND in the germline V gene (reference sequence). The CDR3 spells CASRVTGNTEAFF. In nucleotides, the CDR3 is TGTGCCAGTAGGGTGACGGGGAACACTGAAGCTTTCTTT.

Within the sample, this clone is medium-sized. The chain uses TRBV10-3 and TRBJ2-3; TRBD2 matches at 12 bases. This CDR3 comprises 17 residues. V lost 2 bases, J lost 5 bases, and 8 bases stayed unmatched. From germline, CDR1 is ENHRY and CDR2 SYGVKD. The CDR3 protein is CAISERLAGEGGDTQYF. The DNA of the CDR3 is TGTGCCATCAGTGAGCGACTAGCGGGAGAGGGGGGAGATACGCAGTATTTT.

The chain recombines TRBV7-3 with TRBJ2-1; TRBD2 aligns across 7 bases. The germline gives CDR1 SGHTA, CDR2 FQGTGA. The V segment lost 1 base and the J segment 3 bases; nucleotides outside the gene matches: 12. There are 18 residues in the CDR3. This chain's CDR3 is CASSLNVAGPGYYNEQFF. The CDR3 nucleotides read TGTGCCAGCAGCTTAAATGTAGCGGGCCCAGGGTACTACAATGAGCAGTTCTTC.

This clone was seen at least ten times. Just one base apart from a much larger clone, this may be a read error. The chain carries TRBV7-9 and TRBJ1-4, with 7 bases identical to TRBD1. The CDR3 length is 14 residues. Germline-derived CDR1 and CDR2 are SEHNR and FQNEAQ (reference sequence). V gave up 5 bases and J gave up 8 bases; unmatched junction bases: 8. CDR3: CASSRAGTDEKLFF. CDR3 DNA sequence: TGTGCCAGCAGCCGGGCGGGGACAGACGAAAAACTGTTTTTT.

Comments on this clone: One end of the junction does not line up with germline, which may come from a read error. This chain uses TRBV6-1 with TRBJ1-1; D gene uncertain. The germline V gene has CDR1 MNHNS and CDR2 SASEGT. The CDR3 length is 13 residues. CDR3 protein: CASSLLRNTEAPF. The CDR3 region has the DNA TGTGCCAGCAGCTTATTAAGGAACACTGAGGCTCCCTTT.